These 26 T cell receptor beta chains came from one sample sequenced in a study of T cells after yellow fever vaccination. Each CDR3 protein gets one entry after TCRdb re-called the 5' RACE reads with MiXCR. The sample includes about 220,000 distinct CDR3 sequences, under 3.5% of them seen just once. The input for sequencing was CD4+ T cells sorted from PBMCs, taken 10 days after the yellow fever booster vaccination. These receptors were taken from a young man who received the YFV17D yellow fever vaccine.

In this sample, this clonotype turned up a few times. The gene calls are TRBV20-1 and TRBJ2-3; TRBD1 is a possible D gene (5 bases). The CDR3 consists of 12 residues. The V end lost 5 bases, the J end lost 2 bases, and 8 bases lay between the germline ends. From germline, CDR1 is DFQATT and CDR2 SNEGSKA (reference sequence). CDR3 amino acids: CSALQATDTQYF. The CDR3 coding sequence is TGCAGTGCTCTACAGGCCACAGATACGCAGTATTTT.

The table lists this clonotype with a few counts. The rearrangement joins TRBV5-1 to TRBJ2-3, with unresolved D. CDR3 length equals 14 residues. V lost 0 bases to trimming and J lost 2 bases, with 7 bases between them. Per germline, CDR1 SGHRS and CDR2 YFSETQ. DNA of the CDR3: TGCGCCAGCAGCTTGGCGCTGGCCACAGATACGCAGTATTTT. As protein: CASSLALATDTQYF. Using reference TRBV5-1 and TRBJ2-3 for the parts outside the CDR3, the full variable domain is KAGVTQTPRYLIKTRGQQVTLSCSPISGHRSVSWYQQTPGQGLQFLFEYFSETQRNKGNFPGRFSGRQFSNSRSEMNVSTLELGDSALYLCASSLALATDTQYFGPGTRLTVL.

The sample holds many counts of this clonotype. The gene calls are TRBV5-1 and TRBJ2-1; D tentatively reads TRBD1 or TRBD2 (6 bases each). Deletions cut 0 bases from V and 8 bases from J, with 12 bases between. Germline lookup yields CDR1 SGHRS and CDR2 YFSETQ. There are 14 residues in the CDR3. In DNA, the CDR3 is TGCGCCAGCAGCTTGGGGGGGGCCTTCGATGAGCAGTTCTTC. It specifies CASSLGGAFDEQFF.

As DNA, the CDR3 is TGTGCCAGCAGAGGGGTGACAGGAGCCGATCAGCCCCAGCATTTT. Protein product: CASRGVTGADQPQHF. This chain connects TRBV6-1 to TRBJ1-5; a weak D match, TRBD1 (6 bases). Between the trimmed V and J ends, which lost 6 bases and 5 bases, there was a span of 17 bases. Germline CDR1 is MNHNS and CDR2 is SASEGT. CDR3 length: 15 amino acids.

This clonotype has a handful of counts. The chain recombines TRBV2 with TRBJ2-3; 13 positions match TRBD2. The germline gives CDR1 SNHLY, CDR2 FYNNEI. There are 18 residues in the CDR3. Losses at the gene ends were 7 bases for V and 2 bases for J; bases not matched to a gene: 12. CDR3 sequence: CASTPPLAGGRDTDTQYF. In DNA form, the CDR3 reads TGTGCCAGCACCCCACCACTAGCGGGGGGGCGGGACACAGATACGCAGTATTTT.

In its sample, this clonotype was seen many times. This sequence joins TRBV19 and TRBJ1-1, with unresolved D. The length of the CDR3 is 13 residues. Trimming pared 3 bases from V and 4 bases from J, leaving 9 bases between. Germline CDR1 is LNHDA and CDR2 is SQIVND (reference sequence). CDR3 nucleotides: TGTGCCAGTAGTATTCGGGAATTCACTGAAGCTTTCTTT. Protein product: CASSIREFTEAFF. The full variable domain, rest sourced from reference TRBV19 and TRBJ1-1, is DGGITQSPKYLFRKEGQNVTLSCEQNLNHDAMYWYRQDPGQGLRLIYYSQIVNDFQKGDIAEGYSVSREKKESFPLTVTSAQKNPTAFYLCASSIREFTEAFFGQGTRLTVV.

The table lists this clonotype with many counts. The chain joins TRBV28 to TRBJ2-7; 7 positions match TRBD1. V was clipped by 1 base and J by 4 bases; unmatched bases: 13. Germline V CDR1 and CDR2: MDHEN, SYDVKM. The CDR3 runs to 17 residues. This CDR3 is CASSLFGYGDREYEQYF. CDR3 in DNA: TGTGCCAGCAGTTTATTCGGTTACGGCGACAGGGAATACGAGCAGTACTTC.

This clonotype was detected ten times or more. This chain links TRBV3-1 with TRBJ2-5, with a possible D match to TRBD1 (6 bases). V lost 2 bases and J lost 4, with 8 bases in between. The CDR3 contains 13 residues. Germline V CDR1 and CDR2: LGHDT, YNNKEL (reference sequence). The CDR3 DNA reads as TGTGCCAGCAGCCAAATGGGGGCAGAGACCCAGTACTTC. This codes for CASSQMGAETQYF.

This clonotype was seen at least ten times. The chain's CDR3 is CASRNRQTLQETQYF. The DNA of the CDR3 is TGTGCCAGCCGTAACCGGCAGACTCTCCAAGAGACCCAGTACTTC. This chain links TRBV6-2 or TRBV6-3 with TRBJ2-5; no definite D call. Germline CDR1 MNHEY, CDR2 SVGEGT. V gave up 8 bases and J gave up 1 base, with 17 bases separating them. The CDR3 extends over 15 amino acids.

This clonotype was detected only a few times. J is TRBJ1-2 and V is TRBV5-1, with no clear D. Germline CDR1 reads SGHRS; CDR2 reads YFSETQ. V was pared by 0 bases and J by 1 base, with 4 bases between. There are 13 residues in the CDR3. The chain's CDR3 is CASSLDDNYGYTF. CDR3 bases: TGCGCCAGCAGCTTGGATGATAACTATGGCTACACCTTC.

The sample holds many counts of this clonotype. The genes are TRBV6-5 and TRBJ1-3, with 7 bases that match TRBD1. The trim removed 2 bases at V and 0 bases at J, leaving 10 bases unmatched. This CDR3 is built from 18 residues. Germline CDR1 is MNHEY and CDR2 is SVGAGI. CDR3 loop: CASSYHLQGPNSGNTIYF. For the CDR3, the DNA is TGTGCCAGCAGTTACCACCTACAGGGGCCGAACTCTGGAAACACCATATATTTT.

This chain joins TRBV19 and TRBJ1-5; perhaps TRBD1 as D (6 bases). V was clipped by 3 bases and J by 7 bases, with 22 bases between them. Germline lookup yields CDR1 LNHDA and CDR2 SQIVND (reference sequence). The CDR3 sequence is 17 residues long. As DNA, the CDR3 is TGTGCCAGTAGTATGGGACGGGGACGGGGGGCTTTCCAGCCCCAGCATTTT. The encoded protein is CASSMGRGRGAFQPQHF.

In its sample, this clonotype was seen many times. The chain employs TRBV5-1 and TRBJ2-5; tentative D call: TRBD2 (5 bases). With 0 bases removed from V and 5 bases from J, the gap between germline ends came to 17 bases. From germline, CDR1 is SGHRS and CDR2 YFSETQ. The length of the CDR3 is 16 residues. The CDR3 is CASSLASRARWETQYF. The DNA for the CDR3 is TGCGCCAGCAGCTTGGCGTCGAGGGCGCGCTGGGAGACCCAGTACTTC. The variable domain in full, with the rest retrieved from reference TRBV5-1 and TRBJ2-5, is KAGVTQTPRYLIKTRGQQVTLSCSPISGHRSVSWYQQTPGQGLQFLFEYFSETQRNKGNFPGRFSGRQFSNSRSEMNVSTLELGDSALYLCASSLASRARWETQYFGPGTRLLVL.

The chain combines TRBV24-1 with TRBJ2-1, with D tentatively TRBD1 (6 bases). The germline gives CDR1 KGHDR, CDR2 SFDVKD. The CDR3 runs 16 residues. Between the trimmed V and J ends, which lost 3 bases and 5 bases, there was a span of 16 bases. The CDR3 is CATSDPGASNHNEQFF. CDR3 in DNA: TGTGCCACCAGTGATCCAGGGGCGTCGAACCACAATGAGCAGTTCTTC.

This clonotype was seen many times. The CDR3 is CASTWTGGTEAFF. CDR3 sequence (DNA): TGTGCCAGCACCTGGACAGGGGGCACTGAAGCTTTCTTT. The chain is built from TRBV12-3 or TRBV12-4 and TRBJ1-1; 10 nucleotides agree with TRBD1. The CDR3 loop spans 13 amino acids. With V trimmed by 7 bases and J by 4 bases, 3 bases remained unmatched.

The chain recombines TRBV7-2 with TRBJ2-2; 9 bases agree with TRBD2. CDR3 length: 15 amino acids. The germline V gene encodes CDR1 SGHTA and CDR2 FQGNSA. V gave up 3 bases and J gave up 6 bases; unmatched junction bases: 5. This chain's CDR3 is CASSFSGGRAGELFF. As DNA, the CDR3 is TGTGCCAGCAGCTTTAGCGGGGGAAGGGCCGGGGAGCTGTTTTTT. Full variable domain (outside the CDR3, taken from reference TRBV7-2 and TRBJ2-2): GAGVSQSPSNKVTEKGKDVELRCDPISGHTALYWYRQSLGQGLEFLIYFQGNSAPDKSGLPSDRFSAERTGGSVSTLTIQRTQQEDSAVYLCASSFSGGRAGELFFGEGSRLTVL.

This clonotype was counted only a few times. This chain links TRBV5-1 with TRBJ1-1; D is uncertain. Per germline, CDR1 SGHRS and CDR2 YFSETQ. The length of the CDR3 is 12 residues. The V and J ends lost 3 bases and 11 bases respectively, with 14 bases between them. The CDR3 DNA reads as TGCGCCAGCAGCTCAAATGCTCTGTATGCTTTCTTT. It specifies CASSSNALYAFF. Using reference TRBV5-1 and TRBJ1-1 for the parts outside the CDR3, the full variable domain is KAGVTQTPRYLIKTRGQQVTLSCSPISGHRSVSWYQQTPGQGLQFLFEYFSETQRNKGNFPGRFSGRQFSNSRSEMNVSTLELGDSALYLCASSSNALYAFFGQGTRLTVV.

This clonotype has a count of ten or more. This CDR3 reads CSVEGQGAGETQYF. The CDR3 nucleotides are TGCAGCGTTGAGGGACAGGGGGCCGGAGAGACCCAGTACTTC. The rearrangement links TRBV29-1 to TRBJ2-5; TRBD1 aligns across 12 bases. CDR3 length: 14 residues. Germline assignment: CDR1 SQVTM and CDR2 ANQGSEA. V dropped 3 bases and J dropped 4; count of bases not matched to a gene: 3.

This clonotype was found many times. The V and J genes are TRBV7-2 and TRBJ2-5; TRBD2 aligns across 7 bases. This CDR3 region has 16 residues. Unmatched junction bases numbered 12, after V lost 3 bases and J lost 5 bases. Germline CDR1 is SGHTA and CDR2 is FQGNSA. CDR3 protein: CASSLGRLSGTETQYF. The CDR3 coding sequence is TGTGCCAGCAGCTTGGGACGACTAAGCGGGACCGAGACCCAGTACTTC.

This clonotype has just a few counts. The V call is TRBV4-1, the J call TRBJ2-2; perhaps TRBD1 as D (5 bases). V lost 1 base to trimming and J lost 0 bases, with 18 bases between them. Germline CDR1 is MGHRA and CDR2 is YSYEKL. The CDR3 sequence is 19 residues long. CDR3 amino acids: CASSQGRTGYTSNTGELFF. CDR3 coding DNA: TGCGCCAGCAGCCAAGGACGTACAGGCTACACCTCGAACACCGGGGAGCTGTTTTTT.

This clonotype was observed a handful of times. The CDR3 reads CASSFGRAYEQYV. CDR3 DNA sequence: TGTGCCAGCAGTTTTGGTAGGGCCTACGAGCAGTACGTC. The chain has TRBV12-3 or TRBV12-4 and TRBJ2-7; D is unresolved. The CDR3 is 13 amino acids. Trimming took off 3 bases at V and 2 bases at J, with 8 bases between the two ends.

This clonotype was counted many times. The rearrangement uses TRBV7-2 and TRBJ2-3; the D is unclear. This CDR3 region has 12 residues. V lost 4 bases and J 2 bases, leaving 4 bases between the germline ends. CDR1 is SGHTA and CDR2 is FQGNSA in the germline V gene. The CDR3, as DNA: TGTGCCAGCAGCTACCTCACAGATACGCAGTATTTT. Translating gives CASSYLTDTQYF.

This clonotype was found many times. The CDR3 region is CASSGAGIRWNTGELFF. DNA for the CDR3: TGTGCCAGTAGTGGGGCGGGAATCCGCTGGAACACCGGGGAGCTGTTTTTT. The V gene is TRBV19, the J gene TRBJ2-2, with D perhaps matching TRBD2 (6 bases). The CDR3 is 17 residues long. Trimming took off 5 bases at V and 1 base at J, with 17 bases between the two ends. In germline, CDR1 is LNHDA, CDR2 SQIVND (reference sequence). Full variable domain (missing parts from reference TRBV19 and TRBJ2-2): DGGITQSPKYLFRKEGQNVTLSCEQNLNHDAMYWYRQDPGQGLRLIYYSQIVNDFQKGDIAEGYSVSREKKESFPLTVTSAQKNPTAFYLCASSGAGIRWNTGELFFGEGSRLTVL.

This clonotype was counted at least ten times. The chain has TRBV7-2 and TRBJ2-2; the D gene is possibly TRBD2 (6 bases). From germline, CDR1 is SGHTA and CDR2 FQGNSA. Trimming removed 5 bases from V and 3 bases from J, with 10 bases in between. The CDR3 has 14 residues. The CDR3 region is CASSNRRDTGELFF. Written as DNA, the CDR3 is TGTGCCAGCAGCAATCGGAGGGACACCGGGGAGCTGTTTTTT.

This clonotype was picked up many times. V and J are TRBV4-2 and TRBJ2-3; 9 bases match TRBD2. Germline V gene lookup returns CDR1 LGHNA and CDR2 YNFKEQ. The junction had 9 bases not matched to a gene; V was cut back by 5 bases and J by 3 bases. The CDR3 is made up of 16 amino acids. The CDR3 protein is CASSGRIAGATDTQYF. The CDR3 DNA reads TGTGCCAGCAGCGGGCGAATAGCGGGGGCTACAGATACGCAGTATTTT.

This clonotype has ten or more counts. CDR3 region: CASTHTDTQYF. The DNA of the CDR3 is TGCGCCAGCACCCACACAGATACGCAGTATTTT. The chain joins TRBV5-1 to TRBJ2-3; D not resolved. The CDR3 has 11 amino acids. Trimming left V 6 bases short and J 2 bases short, with 4 bases between. Germline V gene lookup returns CDR1 SGHRS and CDR2 YFSETQ.